This is a list of T cell receptor beta chains from one sample in a study of identical twins. TCRdb ran MiXCR on the 5' RACE reads and lists one entry per CDR3 protein. The table has 500,000 or so distinct CDR3 sequences, around 14% seen once. The same data also went into a second study, on yellow fever vaccine responses in identical twins.

Sequencing was done on a sample of CD4+ T cells sorted from blood. These receptors were obtained from a woman under 30 in good health. The CDR3 runs from the conserved cysteine through the conserved F or W. The D gene is left open where the match is weak. For some rows the clone size is stated as once, few or many, or as a class when expanded; others skip it.

V gene	J gene	D gene	CDR3 length	clone size	CDR3 protein	CDR3 DNA
TRBV28	TRBJ2-2	TRBD1	14	few	CASSLTGGDRELFF	TGTGCCAGCAGTCTGACAGGGGGTGACCGGGAGCTGTTTTTT
TRBV6-5	TRBJ1-2	-	14	few	CASSYSSGARGYTF	TGTGCCAGCAGTTACTCGTCGGGCGCTCGGGGCTACACCTTC
TRBV29-1	TRBJ2-5	TRBD1	13	-	CSVVTGARETQYF	TGCAGCGTCGTGACAGGGGCTCGAGAGACCCAGTACTTC
TRBV10-1	TRBJ2-4	-	17	-	CASSESRGLEAKNIQYF	TGCGCCAGCAGTGAAAGCAGGGGCTTAGAAGCCAAAAACATTCAGTACTTC
TRBV2	TRBJ2-6	-	10	-	CASGANVLTF	TGTGCCTCTGGGGCCAACGTCCTGACTTTC
TRBV20-1	TRBJ1-2	TRBD1	12	-	CSASGTVYGYTF	TGCAGTGCTAGCGGGACAGTCTATGGCTACACCTTC
TRBV3-1	TRBJ2-6	-	16	few	CASSEDRISGANVLTF	TGTGCCAGCAGCGAAGATAGGATCTCTGGGGCCAACGTCCTGACTTTC
TRBV19	TRBJ2-1	-	14	few	CASSIPGLFNEQFF	TGTGCCAGTAGTATCCCGGGTTTGTTCAATGAGCAGTTCTTC
TRBV29-1	TRBJ1-1	-	13	once	CSVDLFANTEAFF	TGCAGCGTTGATCTGTTTGCGAACACTGAAGCTTTCTTT
TRBV2	TRBJ2-3	TRBD1	15	-	CASTRDRGFTDTQYF	TGTGCCAGCACCCGGGACAGAGGTTTCACAGATACGCAGTATTTT
TRBV6-2/TRBV6-3	TRBJ2-5	-	14	-	CASSSNRHRETQYF	TGTGCCAGCAGTTCCAATCGCCACCGGGAGACCCAGTACTTC
TRBV20-1	TRBJ1-6	TRBD1	13	-	CSAGAGTGAPLHF	TGCAGTGCCGGTGCCGGGACAGGGGCACCCCTCCACTTT
TRBV5-1	TRBJ1-1	-	14	many	CASSLEGWDTEAFF	TGCGCCAGCAGCCTGGAGGGGTGGGACACTGAAGCTTTCTTT
TRBV20-1	TRBJ2-5	TRBD2	14	few	CSARTSGSFETQYF	TGCAGTGCTAGAACTAGCGGGAGCTTTGAGACCCAGTACTTC
TRBV2	TRBJ2-3	-	16	few	CASTSVDSQSTDTQYF	TGTGCCAGCACCTCCGTGGACAGTCAGAGCACAGATACGCAGTATTTT
TRBV12-3/TRBV12-4	TRBJ2-4	TRBD2	14	few	CASSSGLAGNIQYF	TGTGCCAGCAGTAGCGGACTAGCCGGAAACATTCAGTACTTC
TRBV12-3/TRBV12-4	TRBJ2-1	TRBD2	16	-	CASSNIAGVTYNEQFF	TGTGCCAGCAGCAATATAGCGGGGGTGACCTACAATGAGCAGTTCTTC
TRBV7-2	TRBJ2-5	TRBD1	13	-	CASSPGTGRSQYF	TGTGCCAGCAGCCCCGGGACAGGGAGGTCCCAGTACTTC
TRBV6-1	TRBJ2-2	TRBD2	15	few	CASSTGGWNTGELFF	TGTGCCAGCAGCACGGGAGGTTGGAACACCGGGGAGCTGTTTTTT
TRBV10-3	TRBJ1-2	-	12	-	CATQGANYGYTF	TGTGCCACCCAAGGAGCTAACTATGGCTACACCTTC
TRBV10-3	TRBJ2-1	TRBD2	15	many	CAIRPGLAGVNEQFF	TGTGCCATCAGGCCGGGACTAGCGGGAGTTAATGAGCAGTTCTTC
TRBV19	TRBJ2-2	-	14	-	CASLQRGTSGELFF	TGTGCCAGTCTCCAACGCGGGACCTCCGGGGAGCTGTTTTTT
TRBV2	TRBJ1-2	TRBD1	15	few	CASRGQGDLFYGYTF	TGTGCCAGCAGGGGACAGGGGGACCTCTTCTATGGCTACACCTTC
TRBV6-1	TRBJ2-7	-	14	few	CASSRGRELGEQYF	TGTGCCAGCAGTAGAGGGCGGGAACTCGGCGAGCAGTACTTC
TRBV6-5	TRBJ2-7	-	14	-	CASSYSRLSLEQYF	TGTGCCAGCAGTTACTCGAGGCTGTCCCTCGAGCAGTACTTC
TRBV6-5	TRBJ1-2	TRBD1	14	-	CASSYGTGTYGYTF	TGTGCCAGCAGTTACGGGACAGGGACCTATGGCTACACCTTC
TRBV12-3/TRBV12-4	TRBJ2-4	-	14	-	CASSLQGIGDIQYF	TGTGCCAGCAGTTTGCAAGGGATAGGGGACATTCAGTACTTC
TRBV7-2	TRBJ2-7	-	15	-	CASSSFGLSSYEQYF	TGTGCCAGCAGCTCCTTCGGTCTATCCTCCTACGAGCAGTACTTC
TRBV20-1	TRBJ2-1	-	15	few	CSARDPRFSYNEQFF	TGCAGTGCTAGAGATCCTCGATTCTCCTACAATGAGCAGTTCTTC
TRBV27	TRBJ2-5	TRBD2	18	-	CASSFSPPTSGRRETQYF	TGTGCCAGCAGTTTTTCGCCTCCGACTAGCGGGAGACGAGAGACCCAGTACTTC
TRBV2	TRBJ2-5	TRBD2	14	-	CASKAGRHQETQYF	TGTGCCAGCAAAGCGGGGCGGCACCAAGAGACCCAGTACTTC
TRBV5-5	TRBJ1-2	-	17	many	CASSPRLMIAANYGYTF	TGTGCCAGCAGCCCCAGACTTATGATAGCGGCTAACTATGGCTACACCTTC
TRBV9	TRBJ2-1	-	16	-	CASSVGADQVYNEQFF	TGTGCCAGCAGCGTAGGAGCGGACCAGGTCTACAATGAGCAGTTCTTC
TRBV18	TRBJ2-7	-	12	few	CASSLQEYEQYF	TGTGCCAGCTCACTACAGGAATACGAGCAGTACTTC
TRBV7-9	TRBJ2-7	-	14	-	CASSSTTDSYEQYF	TGTGCCAGCAGCTCAACGACAGACTCCTACGAGCAGTACTTC
TRBV10-3	TRBJ2-3	-	14	many	CAISDQGRTDTQYF	TGTGCCATCAGTGACCAGGGGCGGACAGATACGCAGTATTTT
TRBV5-1	TRBJ2-2	-	15	few	CASSLDPVNTGELFF	TGCGCCAGCAGCTTGGATCCGGTCAACACCGGGGAGCTGTTTTTT
TRBV3-1	TRBJ1-1	-	12	few	CASRHMNTEAFF	TGTGCCAGCCGCCACATGAACACTGAAGCTTTCTTT
TRBV6-6	TRBJ1-1	-	14	-	CASSSHLGRSEAFF	TGTGCCAGCAGCTCCCATTTGGGGAGGTCTGAAGCTTTCTTT
TRBV7-8	TRBJ2-5	TRBD2	19	few	CASSLEWVRSGRAKETQYF	TGTGCCAGCAGCTTAGAGTGGGTTCGTAGCGGGAGGGCCAAAGAGACCCAGTACTTC
TRBV20-1	TRBJ2-7	TRBD2	13	-	CSASGRAFSEQYF	TGCAGTGCTAGCGGGAGGGCCTTTAGCGAGCAGTACTTC
TRBV24-1	TRBJ2-1	-	18	-	CATSDTTSGLRGYNEQFF	TGTGCCACCAGTGATACCACCTCCGGGTTACGAGGCTACAATGAGCAGTTCTTC
TRBV20-1	TRBJ2-7	-	13	few	CSVSTGSSYEQYF	TGCAGTGTCTCCACTGGATCTTCCTACGAGCAGTACTTC
TRBV10-1	TRBJ1-1	-	17	-	CASNPIRDPLRDTEAFF	TGCGCCAGCAACCCGATCCGGGACCCCCTGAGGGACACTGAAGCTTTCTTT
TRBV5-1	TRBJ2-6	-	18	-	CASSLGWLGVSGANVLTF	TGCGCCAGCAGCTTGGGGTGGCTCGGAGTCTCTGGGGCCAACGTCCTGACTTTC
TRBV28	TRBJ2-4	-	17	few	CASSLLGSGLAKNIQYF	TGTGCCAGCAGTTTGTTGGGGTCCGGTCTAGCCAAAAACATTCAGTACTTC
TRBV7-2	TRBJ2-1	-	14	-	CASSLLVGGNEQFF	TGTGCCAGCTCTTTGCTCGTCGGGGGCAATGAGCAGTTCTTC
TRBV6-1	TRBJ2-1	TRBD1	14	-	CASNREGAIAEQFF	TGTGCCAGCAATCGCGAGGGGGCGATCGCTGAGCAGTTCTTC
TRBV6-2/TRBV6-3	TRBJ2-2	-	16	many	CASSSFTGTGTGELFF	TGTGCCAGCAGTTCCTTCACCGGGACTGGGACCGGGGAGCTGTTTTTT
TRBV6-5	TRBJ2-7	-	14	few	CASSYVRGSYEQYF	TGTGCCAGCAGTTACGTCAGGGGTTCCTACGAGCAGTACTTC
TRBV11-1	TRBJ2-2	TRBD2	18	-	CASSPETSGRFNTGELFF	TGTGCCAGCAGCCCAGAGACTAGCGGGAGATTTAACACCGGGGAGCTGTTTTTT
TRBV7-2	TRBJ2-2	TRBD2	19	-	CASSLALGLAGSNTGELFF	TGTGCCAGCAGCTTAGCGTTAGGACTAGCGGGATCGAACACCGGGGAGCTGTTTTTT
TRBV7-6	TRBJ2-5	TRBD2	16	few	CASSLGAGVSVETQYF	TGTGCCAGCAGCTTAGGAGCGGGAGTGTCGGTAGAGACCCAGTACTTC